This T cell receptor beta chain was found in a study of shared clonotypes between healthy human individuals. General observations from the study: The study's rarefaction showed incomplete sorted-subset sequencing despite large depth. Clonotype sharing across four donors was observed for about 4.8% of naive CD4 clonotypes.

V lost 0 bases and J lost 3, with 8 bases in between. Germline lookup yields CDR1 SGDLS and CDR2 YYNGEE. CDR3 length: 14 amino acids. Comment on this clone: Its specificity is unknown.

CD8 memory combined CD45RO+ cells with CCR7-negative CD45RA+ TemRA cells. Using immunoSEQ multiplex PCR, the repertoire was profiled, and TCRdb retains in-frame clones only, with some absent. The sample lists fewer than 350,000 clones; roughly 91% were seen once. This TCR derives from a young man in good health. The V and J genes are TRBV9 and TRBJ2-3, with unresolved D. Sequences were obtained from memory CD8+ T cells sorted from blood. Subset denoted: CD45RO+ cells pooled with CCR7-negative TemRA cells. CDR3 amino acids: CASSVGSTTDTQYF. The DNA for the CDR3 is TGTGCCAGCAGCGTAGGTTCGACAACAGATACGCAGTATTTT. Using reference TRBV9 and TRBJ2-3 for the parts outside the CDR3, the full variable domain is DSGVTQTPKHLITATGQRVTLRCSPRSGDLSVYWYQQSLDQGLQFLIQYYNGEERAKGNILERFSAQQFPDLHSELNLSSLELGDSALYFCASSVGSTTDTQYFGPGTRLTVL.